The clone carrying this T cell receptor (beta chain) has a count of ten or more. Antigen specificity is unknown. Synthesis of cDNA was performed by 5'RACE using 10-nucleotide random UMIs. In every sequencing run, more than 160 million TCR-beta sequences were generated from 15-18 subjects. Via MiXCR, TCRdb re-called the 5' RACE reads, giving one row per CDR3 protein. The repertoire holds about 38,000 distinct CDR3 sequences, with approximately 5.1% as singletons. This sample was included in a study of neurological immune-mediated disorders. V lost 6 bases to trimming and J lost 8 bases, with 13 bases between them. Germline V gene lookup returns CDR1 MDHEN and CDR2 SYDVKM. The CDR3 has 13 residues. General study results and limits: HTLV-1-associated myelopathy displayed the greatest TCR clonal expansion, and multiple sclerosis exhibited the smallest, lower than that of healthy controls.

This TCR was recovered from a man aged 18 to 30 in good health. The sequenced sample was CD4+ T cells from blood. V is TRBV28 and J is TRBJ1-4; D call uncertain. This CDR3 reads CASSFSLQEKLFF. Here the CDR3 DNA reads TGTGCCAGCAGCTTCAGTCTCCAGGAAAAACTGTTTTTT. Full variable domain (rest looked up from reference TRBV28 and TRBJ1-4): DVKVTQSSRYLVKRTGEKVFLECVQDMDHENMFWYRQDPGLGLRLIYFSYDVKMKEKGDIPEGYSVSREKKERFSLILESASTNQTSMYLCASSFSLQEKLFFGSGTQLSVL.